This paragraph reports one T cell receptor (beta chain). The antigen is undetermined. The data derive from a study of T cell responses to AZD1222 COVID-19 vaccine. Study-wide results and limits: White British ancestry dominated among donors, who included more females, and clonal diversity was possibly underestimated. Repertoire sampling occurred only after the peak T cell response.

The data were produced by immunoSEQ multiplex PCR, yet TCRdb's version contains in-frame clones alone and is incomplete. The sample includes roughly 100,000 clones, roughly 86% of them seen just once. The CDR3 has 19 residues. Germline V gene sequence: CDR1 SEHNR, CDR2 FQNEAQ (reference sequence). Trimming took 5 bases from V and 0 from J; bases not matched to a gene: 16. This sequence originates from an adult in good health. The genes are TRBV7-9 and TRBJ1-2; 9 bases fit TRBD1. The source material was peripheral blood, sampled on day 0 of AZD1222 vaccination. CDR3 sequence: CASSPSPLDRGLTNYGYTF. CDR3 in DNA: TGTGCCAGCAGCCCTTCCCCCTTGGACAGGGGACTAACTAACTATGGCTACACCTTC.